This T cell receptor (beta chain) was observed in a study of OX40 agonist ivuxolimab in advanced cancers. Study in general: The patients received ivuxolimab by intravenous route every 2 weeks at 0.01 to 10 mg/kg. Prior anti-PD-1, anti-PD-L1 or anti-CTLA-4 therapy did not bar entry, and 40% to 45% had some.

Germline-derived CDR1 and CDR2 are SNHLY and FYNNEI. The CDR3 covers 11 residues. V gave up 11 bases and J gave up 2 bases, with 7 bases separating them. Profiling relied on immunoSEQ multiplex PCR, and the TCRdb table lists in-frame clones only, not all of them. Of 35,000 to 50,000 clones in the sample, around 90% are singletons; the top ten hold about 17%. Material: CD4+ or CD8+ T cells sorted from blood, obtained in a trial of the OX40 agonist ivuxolimab. This chain connects TRBV2 to TRBJ2-1; D gene unclear. This clonotype was sampled from an adult with an advanced solid tumor such as melanoma, head and neck, liver or kidney cancer. This CDR3 reads CASWAYNEQFF. CDR3 coding DNA: TGTGCCTCCTGGGCCTACAATGAGCAGTTCTTC.